This TCR beta chain was profiled in a study of Ad26.COV2.S vaccination and SARS-CoV-2 variants. Study context: Donor got 5x10^10 or 1x10^11 viral particles of Ad26.COV2.S.

V shed 2 bases, J shed 4 bases, and the junction held 6 bases outside the gene matches. The CDR3 loop spans 16 amino acids. Germline CDR1 is SGHRS and CDR2 is YFSETQ. The repertoire was sequenced with immunoSEQ multiplex PCR; TCRdb's copy has only in-frame clones and lacks some. The table has a few hundred thousand clones, approximately 90% seen once. This clone was seen only once. What it binds is not known. Treatment given: over 15 received Ad26.COV2.S at low or high dose, single or two shots; several received placebo; per-sample allocation not given. Collection of samples fell on day 63 after the first vaccine or placebo injection. Overall study results and limits: It was found that vaccine and placebo recipients had similar non-spike TCR breadth.

Source: peripheral blood, taken in a trial of Ad26.COV2.S vaccine versus placebo. The TCR sequence derives from a person between 18 and 59 years old who received the Ad26.COV2.S COVID-19 vaccine or a placebo. The V call is TRBV5-1, the J call TRBJ1-6; TRBD1 aligns across 7 bases. DNA of the CDR3: TGCGCCAGCAGCTTTACAGGGGCTATGTATAATTCACCCCTCCACTTT. Protein sequence: CASSFTGAMYNSPLHF.